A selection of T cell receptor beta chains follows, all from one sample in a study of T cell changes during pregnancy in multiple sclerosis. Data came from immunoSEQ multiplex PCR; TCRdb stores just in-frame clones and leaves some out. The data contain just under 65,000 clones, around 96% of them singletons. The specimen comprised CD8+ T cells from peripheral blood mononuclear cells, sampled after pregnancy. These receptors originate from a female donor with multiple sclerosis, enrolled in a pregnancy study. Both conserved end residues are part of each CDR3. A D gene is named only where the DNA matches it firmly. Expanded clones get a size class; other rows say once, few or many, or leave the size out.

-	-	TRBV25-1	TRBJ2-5	CASSELGGQETQYF	TGTGCCAGCAGTGAATTAGGGGGCCAAGAGACCCAGTACTTC
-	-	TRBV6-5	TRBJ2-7	CASSYRAAGEQYF	TGTGCCAGCAGTTACCGGGCCGCGGGAGAGCAGTACTTC
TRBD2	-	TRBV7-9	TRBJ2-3	CASSPGLAGPRYF	TGTGCCAGCAGCCCCGGACTAGCGGGACCAAGGTATTTT
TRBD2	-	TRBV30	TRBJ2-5	CASGLAGGSQETQYF	TGTGCCTCGGGACTAGCGGGAGGAAGCCAAGAGACCCAGTACTTC
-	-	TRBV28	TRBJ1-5	CASSFPNQPQHF	TGTGCCAGCAGTTTCCCAAATCAGCCCCAGCATTTT
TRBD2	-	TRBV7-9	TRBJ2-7	CASSFASGKYEQYF	TGTGCCAGCAGCTTTGCTAGCGGGAAATACGAGCAGTACTTC
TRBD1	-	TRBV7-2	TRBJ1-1	CASSLGGYGHEAFF	TGTGCCAGCAGTTTAGGGGGCTATGGTCATGAAGCTTTCTTT
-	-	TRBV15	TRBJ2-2	CATSSVTGIGELFF	TGTGCCACCAGCAGCGTCACAGGGATCGGGGAGCTGTTTTTT
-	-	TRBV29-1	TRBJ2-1	CSVPRGAYNEQFF	TGCAGCGTTCCAAGGGGCGCCTACAATGAGCAGTTCTTC
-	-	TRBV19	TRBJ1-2	CASSILGRGDYGYTF	TGTGCCAGTAGTATCCTCGGACGGGGGGACTATGGCTACACCTTC
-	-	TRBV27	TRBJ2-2	CASSNPQATNTGELFF	TGTGCCAGCAGTAACCCTCAGGCGACGAACACCGGGGAGCTGTTTTTT
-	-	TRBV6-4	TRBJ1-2	CASREAPGRSYTF	TGTGCCAGCAGAGAGGCACCCGGGAGGAGCTACACCTTC
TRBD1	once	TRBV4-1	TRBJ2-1	CASSQGGTESNEQFF	TGCGCCAGCAGCCAAGGGGGGACAGAGTCTAATGAGCAGTTCTTC